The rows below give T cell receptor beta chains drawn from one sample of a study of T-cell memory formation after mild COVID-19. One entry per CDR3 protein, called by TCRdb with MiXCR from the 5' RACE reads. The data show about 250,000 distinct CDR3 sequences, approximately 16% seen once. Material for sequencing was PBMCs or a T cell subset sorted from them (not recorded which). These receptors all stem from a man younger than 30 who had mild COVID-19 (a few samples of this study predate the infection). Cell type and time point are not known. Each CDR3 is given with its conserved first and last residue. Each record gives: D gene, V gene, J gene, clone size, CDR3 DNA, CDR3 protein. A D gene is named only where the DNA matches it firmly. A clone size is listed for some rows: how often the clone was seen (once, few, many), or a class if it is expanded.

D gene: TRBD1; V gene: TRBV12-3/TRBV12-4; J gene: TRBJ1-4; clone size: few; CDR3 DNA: TGTGCCAGCACCCCGGGACAGGGAGTTGAAAAACTGTTTTTT; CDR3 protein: CASTPGQGVEKLFF
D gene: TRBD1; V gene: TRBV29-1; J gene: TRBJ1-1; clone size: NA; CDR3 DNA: TGCAGCGTCTTCGGGACAGGCCTAACAGCTTTCTTT; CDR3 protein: CSVFGTGLTAFF
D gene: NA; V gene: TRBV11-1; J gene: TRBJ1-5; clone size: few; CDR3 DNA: TGTGCCAGCAGCGGAGGGTTGGGCCAGCCCCAGCATTTT; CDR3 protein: CASSGGLGQPQHF
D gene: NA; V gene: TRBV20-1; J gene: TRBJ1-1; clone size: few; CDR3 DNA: TGCAGTGCTAGGGGTGGGGGGCTGGACACTGAAGCTTTCTTT; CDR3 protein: CSARGGGLDTEAFF
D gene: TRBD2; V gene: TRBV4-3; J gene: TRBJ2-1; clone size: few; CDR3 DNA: TGCGCCAGCAGCCACATTGGGCTAGCGGGGAACAATGAGCAGTTCTTC; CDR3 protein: CASSHIGLAGNNEQFF
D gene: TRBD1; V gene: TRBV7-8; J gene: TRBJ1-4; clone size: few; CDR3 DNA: TGTGCCAGCAGCCCGAGCCGGGACAGGGGAGAAAAACTGTTTTTT; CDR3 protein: CASSPSRDRGEKLFF
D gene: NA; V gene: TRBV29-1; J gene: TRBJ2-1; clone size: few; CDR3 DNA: TGCAGCGTTGTGGTAGCTCCGTCTAGCGAGGTCGGTGAGCAGTTCTTC; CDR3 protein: CSVVVAPSSEVGEQFF
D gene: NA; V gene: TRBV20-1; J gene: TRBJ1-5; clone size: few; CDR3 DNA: TGCAGTGCTAGAGGGGTAAGCAATCAGCCCCAGCATTTT; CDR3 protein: CSARGVSNQPQHF
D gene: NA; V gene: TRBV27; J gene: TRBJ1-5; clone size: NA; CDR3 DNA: TGTGCCAGCAGTTTAAGGCTCTATCAGCCCCAGCATTTT; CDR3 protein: CASSLRLYQPQHF
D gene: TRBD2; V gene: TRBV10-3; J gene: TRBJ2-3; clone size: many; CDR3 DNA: TGTGCCATCAGTGGCCCCTCTAGCGGCTTAAGCACAGATACGCAGTATTTT; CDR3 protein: CAISGPSSGLSTDTQYF
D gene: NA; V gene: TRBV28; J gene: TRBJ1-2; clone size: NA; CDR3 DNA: TGTGCCAGCAGTTTCCACGGAGGGGACTATGGCTACACCTTC; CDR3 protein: CASSFHGGDYGYTF
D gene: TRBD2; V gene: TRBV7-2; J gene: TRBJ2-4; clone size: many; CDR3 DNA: TGTGCCAGCAGCTTAGTCTCGGGAGGAACAGCCAAAAACATTCAGTACTTC; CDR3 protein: CASSLVSGGTAKNIQYF
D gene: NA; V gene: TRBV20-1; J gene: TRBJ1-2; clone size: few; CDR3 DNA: TGCAGTGCTAGAGGCCCCCATCAGGGTGGCTACACCTTC; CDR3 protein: CSARGPHQGGYTF
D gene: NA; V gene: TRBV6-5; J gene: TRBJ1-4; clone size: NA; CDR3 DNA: TGTGCCAGCAGTTACTCCGGCAGGGACGAAAAACTGTTTTTT; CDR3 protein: CASSYSGRDEKLFF
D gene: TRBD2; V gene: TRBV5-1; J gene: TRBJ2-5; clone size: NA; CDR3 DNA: TGCGCCAGCAGCGACGTAGCGGGGGGGGAAGGGACCCAGTACTTC; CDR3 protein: CASSDVAGGEGTQYF
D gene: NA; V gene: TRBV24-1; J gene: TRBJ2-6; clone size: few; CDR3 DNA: TGTGCCACCAGTGATGCATCCGGGACCGTTGGTGAGGGGGCCAACGTCCTGACTTTC; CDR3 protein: CATSDASGTVGEGANVLTF
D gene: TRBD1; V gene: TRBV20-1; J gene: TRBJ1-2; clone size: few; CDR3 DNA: TGCAGTGCAAGGACAGGGCTCTATGGCTACACCTTC; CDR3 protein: CSARTGLYGYTF
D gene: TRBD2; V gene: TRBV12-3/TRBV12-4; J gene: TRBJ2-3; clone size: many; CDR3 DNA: TGTGCCAGCAGCCTTAGCGGGGGATCAGATACGCAGTATTTT; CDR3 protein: CASSLSGGSDTQYF
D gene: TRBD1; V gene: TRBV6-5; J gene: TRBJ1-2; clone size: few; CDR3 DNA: TGTGCCAGCAGCCGACAGGGGGTGGGCTATGGCTACACCTTC; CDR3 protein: CASSRQGVGYGYTF
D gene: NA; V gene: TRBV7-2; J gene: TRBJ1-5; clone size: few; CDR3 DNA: TGTGCCAGCAGACTATCGGATCAGCCCCAGCATTTT; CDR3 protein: CASRLSDQPQHF
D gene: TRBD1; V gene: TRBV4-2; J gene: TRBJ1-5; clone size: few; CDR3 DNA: TGTGCCAGCAGCCAAGAACAGGGGGCTTTGCAGCCCCAGCATTTT; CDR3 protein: CASSQEQGALQPQHF
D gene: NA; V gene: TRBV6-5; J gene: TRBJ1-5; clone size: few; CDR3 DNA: TGTGCCAGCGGCCGGAATCGTAATCAGCCCCAGCATTTT; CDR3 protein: CASGRNRNQPQHF
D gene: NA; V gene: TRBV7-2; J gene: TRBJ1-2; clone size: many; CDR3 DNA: TGTGCCAGCAGTACCCCGGGACAAAACTATGGCTACACCTTC; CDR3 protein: CASSTPGQNYGYTF
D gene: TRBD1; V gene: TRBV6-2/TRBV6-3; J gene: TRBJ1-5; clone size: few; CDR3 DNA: TGTGCCAGCAGAATGGGACAGGTTTATCAGCCCCAGCATTTT; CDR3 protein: CASRMGQVYQPQHF
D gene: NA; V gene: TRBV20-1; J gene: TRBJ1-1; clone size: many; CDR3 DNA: TGCAGTGCTAGAGAAGGGTGGACTGAAGCTTTCTTT; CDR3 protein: CSAREGWTEAFF
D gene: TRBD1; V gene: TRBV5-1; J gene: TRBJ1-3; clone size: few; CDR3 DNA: TGCGCCAGCAGGCCCGGGACAGGAGGAAACACCATATATTTT; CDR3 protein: CASRPGTGGNTIYF
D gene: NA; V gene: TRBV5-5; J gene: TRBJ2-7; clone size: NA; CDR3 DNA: TGTGCCAGCAGCTTGGGGCGGACCCCCTACGAGCAGTACTTC; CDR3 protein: CASSLGRTPYEQYF
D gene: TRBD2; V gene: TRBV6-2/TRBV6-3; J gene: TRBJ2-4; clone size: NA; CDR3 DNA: TGTGCCAGCAGTCCATCACCTCGAGGCGGGGGGACCCGGTTTGCCAAAAACATTCAGTACTTC; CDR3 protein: CASSPSPRGGGTRFAKNIQYF
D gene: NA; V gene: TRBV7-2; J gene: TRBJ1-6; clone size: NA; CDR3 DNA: TGTGCCAGCAGCTTTGCAGCGGCTTATTCACCCCTCCACTTT; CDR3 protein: CASSFAAAYSPLHF
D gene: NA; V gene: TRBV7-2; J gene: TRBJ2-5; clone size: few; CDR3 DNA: TGTGCCAGCAGTTATAAAGGGGATTCAGAGACCCAGTACTTC; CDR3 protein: CASSYKGDSETQYF
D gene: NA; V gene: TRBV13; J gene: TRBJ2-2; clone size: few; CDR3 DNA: TGTGCCAGCAGCTTAGGCTTCCAGGCGAACACCGGGGAGCTGTTTTTT; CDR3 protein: CASSLGFQANTGELFF
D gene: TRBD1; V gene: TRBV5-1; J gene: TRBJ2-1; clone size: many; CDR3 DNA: TGTGCCAGCAGCCGGGACAGCTACAATGAGCAGTTCTTC; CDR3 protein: CASSRDSYNEQFF
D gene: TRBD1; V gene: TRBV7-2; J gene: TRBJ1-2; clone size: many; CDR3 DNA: TGTGCCAGCAGCTTAGACAGGGGTAACTATGGCTACACCTTC; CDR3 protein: CASSLDRGNYGYTF
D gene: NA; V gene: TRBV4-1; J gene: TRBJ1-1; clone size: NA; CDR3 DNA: TGCGCCAGCAGCCAAGAGAACAGATCTTTCTTT; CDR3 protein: CASSQENRSFF
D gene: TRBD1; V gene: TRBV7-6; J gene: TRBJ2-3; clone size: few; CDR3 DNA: TGTGCCAGCAGCTTAGCACCGGGACAGGGGGGAACAGATACGCAGTATTTT; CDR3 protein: CASSLAPGQGGTDTQYF
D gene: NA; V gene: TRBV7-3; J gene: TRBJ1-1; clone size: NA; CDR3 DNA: TGTGCCAGCAGCTTAAACCCCTCGGCTGAAGCTTTCTTT; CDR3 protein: CASSLNPSAEAFF